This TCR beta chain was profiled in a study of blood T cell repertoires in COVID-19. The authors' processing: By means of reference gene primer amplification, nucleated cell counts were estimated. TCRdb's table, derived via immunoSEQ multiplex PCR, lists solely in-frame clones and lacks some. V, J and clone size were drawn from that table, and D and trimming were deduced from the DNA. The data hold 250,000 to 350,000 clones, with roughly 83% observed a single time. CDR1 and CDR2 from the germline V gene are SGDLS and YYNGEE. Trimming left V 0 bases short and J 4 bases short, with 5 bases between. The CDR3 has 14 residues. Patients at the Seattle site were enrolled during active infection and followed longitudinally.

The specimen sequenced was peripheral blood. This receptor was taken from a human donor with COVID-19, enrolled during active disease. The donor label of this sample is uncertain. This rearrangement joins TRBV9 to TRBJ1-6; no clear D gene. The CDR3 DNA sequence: TGTGCCAGCAGCGTAGGGGCTTATAATTCACCCCTCCACTTT. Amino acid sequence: CASSVGAYNSPLHF.